This entry describes one T cell receptor (beta chain). Its antigen is as yet unknown. TCRdb redid the calling of the reads with MiXCR, one entry per CDR3 protein. Here the sample spans under 200,000 distinct CDR3 sequences, roughly 21% being singletons. The sample belongs to a study of T cell repertoires in cytomegalovirus infection. Across the study: Matching HLA type, along with CMV infection, was indicated by public TCR beta signatures.

The CDR3 sequence is 15 residues long. The ends were cut back, 8 bases at V and 0 bases at J, with 14 bases in the middle. CDR1 and CDR2 from the germline V gene are MDHEN and SYDVKM. Study findings and constraints: CMV carriers having the relevant HLA were flagged by cumulative public TCR beta family frequency.

The clonotype originates from a human donor in good health (CMV status not recorded). Some clones in this sample may be carry-over from other donors' samples. This chain connects TRBV28 to TRBJ2-1, with a weak D call TRBD2 (6 bases). The sample consisted of CD8+ T cells from cultured PBMCs, taken from culture after CMV antigen stimulation. The DNA for the CDR3 is TGTGCCAGCGTCCCGGCCGGGGGCTCCTACAATGAGCAGTTCTTC. This gives the protein CASVPAGGSYNEQFF.